A single sample gave rise to the 21 T cell receptor beta chains below, sequenced in a study of cytomegalovirus exposure and HLA in healthy donors. Primers included in the PCR were 60 Vbeta and 13 Jbeta primers. TCRdb's copy holds only in-frame clones and misses some; the assay was immunoSEQ multiplex PCR. The data contain over 150,000 clones, nearly 80% of them singletons. The source material was PBMCs. Receptor source: a young man in good health and CMV-seropositive.

The chain links TRBV7-9 to TRBJ2-3; D remains ambiguous. Germline V CDR1 and CDR2: SEHNR, FQNEAQ (reference sequence). V was clipped by 5 bases and J by 3 bases, with 12 bases between them. This CDR3 region has 14 residues. The CDR3 DNA is TGTGCCAGCAGCCCCGCTCTGCGGACAGATACGCAGTATTTT. Encoded protein: CASSPALRTDTQYF.

This clone was counted a few times. The chain is built from TRBV7-9 and TRBJ1-1; a possible D gene is TRBD1 (5 bases). The CDR3 is 15 residues long. Germline loops: CDR1 SEHNR, CDR2 FQNEAQ (reference sequence). V was cut by 5 bases and J by 1 base, with 14 bases left in between. In nucleotides, the CDR3 is TGTGCCAGCAGCCGAGATCTGACAGAGAACACTGAAGCTTTCTTT. Protein sequence: CASSRDLTENTEAFF.

The rearrangement uses TRBV12-5 and TRBJ1-1; possibly TRBD1 for D (6 bases). There are 13 residues in the CDR3. The V gene's germline CDR1 is LGHNT and CDR2 FRNRAP. The V and J ends lost 2 bases and 8 bases respectively, with 12 bases between them. The CDR3 is CASGLTDRPEAFF. The CDR3 DNA is TGTGCTAGTGGTTTGACGGACAGACCAGAAGCTTTCTTT.

The table lists this clone with a count of one. The chain uses TRBV14 and TRBJ2-5; 7 nucleotides match TRBD1. Germline lookup yields CDR1 SGHDN and CDR2 FVKESK. The CDR3 consists of 14 residues. V shed 5 bases, J shed 9 bases, and the junction held 12 bases outside the gene matches. The CDR3 spells CASSWGQSLRPQYF. The CDR3 nucleotides read TGTGCCAGCAGCTGGGGACAGTCCCTGAGACCCCAGTACTTC.

This sequence joins TRBV2 and TRBJ2-2; 9 bases line up with TRBD2. The junction had 6 bases not matched to a gene; V was cut back by 7 bases and J by 6 bases. The germline V gene encodes CDR1 SNHLY and CDR2 FYNNEI. CDR3 length: 14 amino acids. CDR3 in DNA: TGTGCCAGCACGTTAGCGGGAGCAGCCGGGGAGCTGTTTTTT. Its translation is CASTLAGAAGELFF.

V is TRBV27 and J is TRBJ2-5, with 7 bases identical to TRBD2. The V segment lost 6 bases and the J segment 12 bases; nucleotides outside the gene matches: 22. This CDR3 is 16 amino acids long. Germline assignment: CDR1 MNHEY and CDR2 SMNVEV (reference sequence). The CDR3 DNA is TGTGCCAGCAGCTCTTCCGGAGGACTAGAGGGCTTAACCAAGTACTTC. Translated: CASSSSGGLEGLTKYF.

The chain carries TRBV5-1 and TRBJ2-4; D is unclear. Germline values: CDR1 SGHRS, CDR2 YFSETQ. The CDR3 consists of 15 residues. V was pared by 4 bases and J by 1 base, with 12 bases between. CDR3 in amino acids: CASSTHLGAKNIQYF. The CDR3 bases are TGCGCCAGCAGCACCCACTTGGGCGCCAAAAACATTCAGTACTTC.

This clone was seen only once. This rearrangement joins TRBV5-1 to TRBJ1-1, with 9 positions matching TRBD1. CDR3 length equals 18 residues. Germline V lookup: CDR1 SGHRS, CDR2 YFSETQ. The V segment lost 4 bases and the J segment 1 base; nucleotides outside the gene matches: 14. CDR3 sequence reads: CASSPPGTGFRGNTEAFF. Written as DNA, the CDR3 is TGCGCCAGCAGCCCACCTGGGACAGGGTTTCGGGGGAACACTGAAGCTTTCTTT.

This chain connects TRBV4-2 to TRBJ1-2; 10 nucleotides line up with TRBD1. This CDR3 contains 14 residues. Germline V gene lookup returns CDR1 LGHNA and CDR2 YNFKEQ. V shed 4 bases and J 7 bases; nucleotides not matched to a gene: 6. The CDR3 DNA reads as TGTGCCAGCAGCCGGGACAGGGGCGTCAGTGGCTACACCTTC. This encodes CASSRDRGVSGYTF.

Turning to this clone: An end of the junction does not agree with germline; a read error may underlie this. The chain recombines TRBV5-1 with TRBJ1-2; 7 bases align to TRBD1. This CDR3 is built from 15 residues. Per the germline V gene, CDR1 is SGHRS and CDR2 is YFSETQ. DNA for the CDR3: TGCGCCGGCAGCCCGGGACAGCCCCGGGGGTATGGCTACACCTTC. Translated: CAGSPGQPRGYGYTF.

The chain employs TRBV28 and TRBJ2-1; TRBD2 aligns across 8 bases. Germline trimming cut 6 bases from V and 7 bases from J; bases unmatched to any gene: 11. Germline CDR1 is MDHEN and CDR2 is SYDVKM. CDR3 length equals 15 residues. CDR3 region: CASRLGAGVLNEQFF. The CDR3 DNA reads as TGTGCCAGCAGATTGGGAGCGGGAGTTTTAAATGAGCAGTTCTTC.

This clone has only one observation. This chain connects TRBV7-9 to TRBJ2-3; D remains ambiguous. This CDR3 spans 18 amino acids. With 4 bases removed from V and 0 bases from J, the gap between germline ends came to 20 bases. Germline V gives CDR1 SEHNR, CDR2 FQNEAQ (reference sequence). The CDR3 region is CASSSNSYETTSTDTQYF. Written as DNA, the CDR3 is TGTGCCAGCAGCTCAAATTCGTACGAAACTACTAGCACAGATACGCAGTATTTT. Looking up the rest from reference TRBV7-9 and TRBJ2-3 gives the full variable domain: DTGVSQNPRHKITKRGQNVTFRCDPISEHNRLYWYRQTLGQGPEFLTYFQNEAQLEKSRLLSDRFSAERPKGSFSTLEIQRTEQGDSAMYLCASSSNSYETTSTDTQYFGPGTRLTVL.

Only one count was recorded for this clone. The chain uses TRBV9 and TRBJ2-4; 7 bases map to TRBD1. The CDR3 totals 13 residues. The germline CDR1 and CDR2 sequences are SGDLS and YYNGEE. V lost 3 bases, J lost 5 bases, and 2 bases stayed unmatched. CDR3 DNA sequence: TGTGCCAGCAGCGGGGGGACAGAAAACATTCAGTACTTC. Encoded protein: CASSGGTENIQYF. The full variable domain, in which reference TRBV9 and TRBJ2-4 provide the parts outside the CDR3, is DSGVTQTPKHLITATGQRVTLRCSPRSGDLSVYWYQQSLDQGLQFLIQYYNGEERAKGNILERFSAQQFPDLHSELNLSSLELGDSALYFCASSGGTENIQYFGAGTRLSVL.

This clone was picked up a small number of times. The rearrangement links TRBV19 to TRBJ2-7; TRBD2 agrees at 8 bases. V trimming: 3 bases; J trimming: 1 base; junction bases outside the gene matches: 5. The CDR3 totals 15 residues. Germline assignment: CDR1 LNHDA and CDR2 SQIVND (reference sequence). The CDR3 region has the DNA TGTGCCAGTAGTATTAGGGCTAGCGGGTCCTACGAGCAGTACTTC. This translates into CASSIRASGSYEQYF.

The chain links TRBV27 to TRBJ2-5; D is uncertain. The J call is doubtful: the DNA matches TRBJ2-7 better. Germline CDR1 and CDR2: MNHEY and SMNVEV (reference sequence). This CDR3 has 13 residues. CDR3 DNA: TGTGCCAGCAGTTTATCAAGAGCCTACGAGCAGTACTTC. Its translation is CASSLSRAYEQYF.

This clone was picked up one time. The chain has TRBV21-1 and TRBJ1-2. TRBV21-1 is annotated as a pseudogene. The length of the CDR3 is 12 residues. CDR3 in amino acids: CAGGGRFNGYTF. In DNA, the CDR3 is TGTGCCGGGGGGGGGCGATTCAATGGCTACACCTTC.

The chain links TRBV18 to TRBJ2-1, with TRBD2 matching over 7 bases. The CDR3 is made up of 18 amino acids. The germline CDR1 and CDR2 sequences are KGHSH and LQKENI. The junction had 12 bases not matched to a gene; V was cut back by 2 bases and J by 2 bases. Written as DNA, the CDR3 is TGTGCCAGCTCACCAGGTTTGGGCTTCGGGAGGCCCTACAATGAGCAGTTCTTC. This sequence encodes CASSPGLGFGRPYNEQFF.

This chain joins TRBV7-3 and TRBJ2-3; TRBD2 might be the D (5 bases). Trimming pared 5 bases from V and 5 bases from J, leaving 17 bases between. Per the germline V gene, CDR1 is SGHTA and CDR2 is FQGTGA. CDR3 length equals 15 residues. The CDR3 nucleotides read TGTGCCAGCAGCCGAACCGGCGGGTTTCGAGATACGCAGTATTTT. Protein sequence: CASSRTGGFRDTQYF.

The chain has TRBV9 and TRBJ2-3; D ambiguous. Trimming took 0 bases from V and 1 from J, leaving 9 bases between them. CDR3 length: 15 amino acids. Per the germline V gene, CDR1 is SGDLS and CDR2 is YYNGEE. CDR3 DNA: TGTGCCAGCAGCGTAGGCCCCTTAGGCACAGATACGCAGTATTTT. Protein: CASSVGPLGTDTQYF.

CDR3 coding DNA: TGTGCCAGCAGCCAAGAGGCGGGGGCGGTAGGTCAGCCCCAGCATTTT. This gives the protein CASSQEAGAVGQPQHF. The J gene is TRBJ1-5, the V gene TRBV4-2; D is possibly TRBD1 (6 bases). This CDR3 comprises 16 residues. The germline V gene encodes CDR1 LGHNA and CDR2 YNFKEQ. V was clipped by 0 bases and J by 6 bases, with 15 bases between them.

This sequence joins TRBV27 and TRBJ2-5; tentatively, D is TRBD2 (6 bases). The J call could be wrong; TRBJ2-7 is a better fit for the DNA end. Germline V lookup: CDR1 MNHEY, CDR2 SMNVEV (reference sequence). The CDR3 runs to 15 residues. In DNA, the CDR3 is TGTGCCAGCAGCACGAGTGGGGACTTTTTTGGCGAGCAGTACTTC. Encoded protein: CASSTSGDFFGEQYF.